One and the same sample provided the 5 T cell receptor beta chains below, sequenced in a study of technical replicates of blood from a handful of donors. Clones were read by immunoSEQ multiplex PCR, and TCRdb kept only the in-frame ones, dropping some. The sample holds 62,000 or so clones, about 90% seen once. The specimen was PBMCs. Source of these receptors: a human donor in good health. Some clones in this sample may be carry-over from other donors' samples.

The CDR3 reads CASTDWLSDEQFF. CDR3 DNA sequence: TGTGCCAGTACGGACTGGCTGAGCGATGAGCAGTTCTTC. The chain recombines TRBV19 with TRBJ2-1; D may be TRBD2 (5 bases). The CDR3 spans 13 residues. CDR1 is LNHDA, CDR2 SQIVND, per germline (reference sequence). The V gene lost 7 bases and the J gene lost 8 bases, with 15 bases spanning the gap.

This sequence joins TRBV10-3 and TRBJ1-2; 7 bases match TRBD1. From germline, CDR1 is ENHRY and CDR2 SYGVKD. The CDR3 extends over 15 amino acids. With 6 bases clipped from V and 0 bases from J, the junction kept 7 bases outside the gene matches. CDR3 nucleotides: TGTGCCATCAGAGGGACAGTAACCACTAACTATGGCTACACCTTC. This gives the protein CAIRGTVTTNYGYTF.

V and J are TRBV7-8 and TRBJ1-1; D not resolved. The germline V gene has CDR1 SGHVS and CDR2 FQNEAQ. The CDR3 consists of 12 residues. Trimming removed 4 bases from V and 5 bases from J, with 8 bases in between. CDR3 in DNA: TGTGCCAGCAGCTCTCGTTTGACTGAAGCTTTCTTT. This codes for CASSSRLTEAFF.

The chain joins TRBV19 to TRBJ2-7; D uncertain. The CDR3 runs 12 residues. Per the germline V gene, CDR1 is LNHDA and CDR2 is SQIVND (reference sequence). V lost 0 bases, J lost 4 bases, and 4 bases lay in between. In DNA form, the CDR3 reads TGTGCCAGTAGTATAGATTCGTACGAGCAGTACTTC. This translates into CASSIDSYEQYF.

The chain joins TRBV4-2 to TRBJ2-3; 8 bases agree with TRBD1. Germline-derived CDR1 and CDR2 are LGHNA and YNFKEQ. The CDR3 runs 19 residues. Trimming removed 0 bases from V and 1 base from J; junction bases left unmatched: 12. The CDR3 region is CASSQDRAGGRICTDTQYF. CDR3 DNA: TGTGCCAGCAGCCAAGATAGGGCAGGGGGCCGGATATGCACAGATACGCAGTATTTT.